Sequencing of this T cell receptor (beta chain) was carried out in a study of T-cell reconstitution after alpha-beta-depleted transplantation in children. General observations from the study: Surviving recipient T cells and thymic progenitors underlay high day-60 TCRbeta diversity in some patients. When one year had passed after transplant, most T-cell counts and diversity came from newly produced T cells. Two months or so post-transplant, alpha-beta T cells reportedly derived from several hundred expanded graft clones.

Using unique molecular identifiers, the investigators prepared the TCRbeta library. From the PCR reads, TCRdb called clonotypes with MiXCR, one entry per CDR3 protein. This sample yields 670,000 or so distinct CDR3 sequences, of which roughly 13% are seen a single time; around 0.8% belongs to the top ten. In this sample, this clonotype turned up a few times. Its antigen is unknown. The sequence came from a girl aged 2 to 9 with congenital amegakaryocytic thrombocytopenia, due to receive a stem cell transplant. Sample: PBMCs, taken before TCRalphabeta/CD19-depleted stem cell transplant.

The CDR3 loop is CASSGTSGRADVENEQFF. The CDR3 nucleotides are TGTGCCAGTTCAGGGACTAGCGGGAGGGCCGATGTTGAGAATGAGCAGTTCTTC. The chain recombines TRBV19 with TRBJ2-1; TRBD2 agrees at 16 bases. The V gene's germline CDR1 is LNHDA and CDR2 SQIVND (reference sequence). The CDR3 runs 18 residues. J gave up 7 bases and V 8 bases, and 14 bases lay outside the gene matches.